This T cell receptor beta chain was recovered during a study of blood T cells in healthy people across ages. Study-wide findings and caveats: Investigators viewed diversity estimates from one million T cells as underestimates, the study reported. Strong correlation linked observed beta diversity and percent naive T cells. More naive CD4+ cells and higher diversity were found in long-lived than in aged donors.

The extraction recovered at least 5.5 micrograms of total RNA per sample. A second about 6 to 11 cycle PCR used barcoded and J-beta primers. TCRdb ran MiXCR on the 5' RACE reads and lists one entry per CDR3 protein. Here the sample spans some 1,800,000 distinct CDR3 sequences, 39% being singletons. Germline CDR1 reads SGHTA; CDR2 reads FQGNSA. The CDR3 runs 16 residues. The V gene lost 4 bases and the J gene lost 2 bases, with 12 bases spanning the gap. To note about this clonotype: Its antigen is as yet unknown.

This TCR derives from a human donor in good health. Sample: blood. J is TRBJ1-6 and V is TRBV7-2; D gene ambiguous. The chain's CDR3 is CASSSSRAAYNSPLHF. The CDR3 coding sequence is TGTGCCAGCAGCTCCTCACGGGCCGCCTATAATTCACCCCTCCACTTT.